Below are 31 T cell receptor beta chains sequenced from a single sample in a study of HIV-infected patients and healthy controls. Via MiXCR, TCRdb re-called the 5' RACE reads, giving one row per CDR3 protein. The sample has about 64,000 distinct CDR3 sequences; less than 20% are singletons. Specimen: CD4+ T cells from blood. The receptors here all came from a human donor in good health.

The V gene is TRBV11-2, the J gene TRBJ2-7; maybe TRBD1 (6 bases). This CDR3 comprises 13 residues. Trimming pared 2 bases from V and 6 bases from J, leaving 11 bases between. Per germline, CDR1 SGHAT and CDR2 FQNNGV. CDR3 nucleotides: TGTGCCAGCAGCTTACAGGGGAGCCTCGAGCAGTACTTC. Residues: CASSLQGSLEQYF. Supplemented by reference TRBV11-2 and TRBJ2-7, the full variable domain reads EAGVAQSPRYKIIEKRQSVAFWCNPISGHATLYWYQQILGQGPKLLIQFQNNGVVDDSQLPKDRFSAERLKGVDSTLKIQPAKLEDSAVYLCASSLQGSLEQYFGPGTRLTVT.

This chain connects TRBV19 to TRBJ2-2; 10 bases fit TRBD2. Trimming at V came to 6 bases and at J to 4 bases, leaving 8 bases not matched to a gene. The CDR3 consists of 16 residues. The germline CDR1 and CDR2 sequences are LNHDA and SQIVND (reference sequence). Here the CDR3 reads CASSNSGTSATGELFF. The DNA for the CDR3 is TGTGCCAGTAGCAACTCCGGGACTAGCGCCACCGGGGAGCTGTTTTTT.

This clonotype was detected ten times or more. The genes are TRBV5-1 and TRBJ1-2; no firm D call. The V gene's germline CDR1 is SGHRS and CDR2 YFSETQ. Trimming stripped 5 bases from V and 0 bases from J, with 14 bases between. The CDR3 runs 15 residues. The chain's CDR3 is CASRSMADPNYGYTF. CDR3 nucleotides: TGCGCCAGCAGGAGTATGGCGGATCCTAACTATGGCTACACCTTC.

The chain joins TRBV6-5 to TRBJ1-1; no clear D gene. The CDR3 runs 13 residues. The V end lost 0 bases, the J end lost 5 bases, and 7 bases lay between the germline ends. Germline V gene data show CDR1 as MNHEY and CDR2 as SVGAGI. CDR3 amino acids: CASSYSSRTEAFF. The DNA for the CDR3 is TGTGCCAGCAGTTACTCGTCTCGAACTGAAGCTTTCTTT.

This clonotype was seen ten or more times. The chain combines TRBV5-1 with TRBJ2-3, with 7 bases matching TRBD2. The trim removed 0 bases at V and 8 bases at J, leaving 12 bases unmatched. The CDR3 covers 16 residues. Looked up from germline, CDR1 is SGHRS and CDR2 is YFSETQ. CDR3 protein: CASSLGLEGTGGTQYF. CDR3 in DNA: TGCGCCAGCAGCTTGGGCCTTGAGGGGACGGGGGGTACGCAGTATTTT.

This clonotype was seen only a few times. V is TRBV6-2 or TRBV6-3 and J is TRBJ1-5; D gene uncertain. V shed 0 bases and J shed 1 base, with 4 bases lying between them. CDR3 length: 14 amino acids. The germline gives CDR1 MNHEY, CDR2 SVGEGT. The CDR3 nucleotides read TGTGCCAGCAGTTACTCGTTCAGCAATCAGCCCCAGCATTTT. The encoded protein is CASSYSFSNQPQHF.

The rearrangement joins TRBV9 to TRBJ2-1; the D gene could be TRBD1 or TRBD2 (7 bases each). The germline CDR1 and CDR2 sequences are SGDLS and YYNGEE. The CDR3 runs 16 residues. Trimming left V 3 bases short and J 5 bases short, with 18 bases between. The CDR3 protein is CASSGGGTETNNEQFF. The CDR3, as DNA: TGTGCCAGCAGCGGGGGGGGGACAGAGACTAACAATGAGCAGTTCTTC.

This sequence joins TRBV7-9 and TRBJ1-5; D is possibly TRBD1 (5 bases). With 3 bases removed from V and 0 bases from J, the gap between germline ends came to 12 bases. This CDR3 comprises 16 residues. In germline, CDR1 is SEHNR, CDR2 FQNEAQ (reference sequence). CDR3 sequence (DNA): TGTGCCAGCAGCTTGGGGACGGGAGATAGCAATCAGCCCCAGCATTTT. Translated: CASSLGTGDSNQPQHF.

This clonotype was counted only a few times. The chain has TRBV24-1 and TRBJ2-3; D gene ambiguous. The V gene lost 7 bases and the J gene lost 2 bases, with 18 bases spanning the gap. The germline gives CDR1 KGHDR, CDR2 SFDVKD. The CDR3 contains 16 residues. CDR3 sequence reads: CATSESGLTLTDTQYF. The CDR3 nucleotides read TGTGCCACCAGCGAATCAGGCCTTACCCTCACAGATACGCAGTATTTT.

By frequency in the sample, this clonotype is medium-sized. The chain couples TRBV7-2 to TRBJ2-3; the D gene is possibly TRBD2 (6 bases). The length of the CDR3 is 17 residues. Germline V gene data show CDR1 as SGHTA and CDR2 as FQGNSA. V lost 6 bases, J lost 1 base, and 20 bases lay in between. The CDR3 bases are TGTGCCAGCAGTCGCACCCGTTCCGGGACTGGCACAGATACGCAGTATTTT. Encoded protein: CASSRTRSGTGTDTQYF. Full variable domain (outside the CDR3, taken from reference TRBV7-2 and TRBJ2-3): GAGVSQSPSNKVTEKGKDVELRCDPISGHTALYWYRQSLGQGLEFLIYFQGNSAPDKSGLPSDRFSAERTGGSVSTLTIQRTQQEDSAVYLCASSRTRSGTGTDTQYFGPGTRLTVL.

This clonotype was counted many times. This rearrangement joins TRBV12-3 or TRBV12-4 to TRBJ1-1; 7 bases align to TRBD1. Losses at the gene ends were 6 bases for V and 2 bases for J; bases not matched to a gene: 6. CDR3 length equals 14 residues. The CDR3 DNA reads TGTGCCAGCAGCCTGACAGGGTCTAACACTGAAGCTTTCTTT. It specifies CASSLTGSNTEAFF.

Many counts were recorded for this clonotype. This chain connects TRBV20-1 to TRBJ1-3; no definite D call. This CDR3 comprises 12 residues. The V end lost 3 bases, the J end lost 1 base, and 4 bases lay between the germline ends. The germline CDR1 and CDR2 sequences are DFQATT and SNEGSKA (reference sequence). The CDR3 sequence is CSARGSGNTIYF. The CDR3 region has the DNA TGCAGTGCTAGGGGGTCTGGAAACACCATATATTTT.

The chain is built from TRBV29-1 and TRBJ1-2, with a possible D match to TRBD1 (6 bases). Per the germline V gene, CDR1 is SQVTM and CDR2 is ANQGSEA. The CDR3 extends over 13 amino acids. Trimming shortened V by 7 bases and J by 3 bases, and 15 bases separated the two germline ends. In DNA form, the CDR3 reads TGCAGCGCTTACCTGGGACAAGACTATGGCTACACCTTC. Its protein product is CSAYLGQDYGYTF.

This clonotype was seen at least ten times. The rearrangement uses TRBV11-2 and TRBJ2-3; 9 nucleotides agree with TRBD2. In germline, CDR1 is SGHAT, CDR2 FQNNGV. The length of the CDR3 is 15 residues. With V trimmed by 3 bases and J by 8 bases, 9 bases remained unmatched. The CDR3 reads CASSFSGGQGGTQYF. The CDR3 coding sequence is TGTGCCAGCAGCTTTAGCGGGGGCCAGGGTGGTACGCAGTATTTT.

Remarks on this clonotype: This CDR3 is missing its conserved last phenylalanine or tryptophan, likely due to a read error. The CDR3 bases are TGTGCCAGCAGTCCAGGGGGAAAGAACACTGAAGCTTTCCTT. Its protein product is CASSPGGKNTEAFL. The rearrangement joins TRBV14 to TRBJ1-1; 7 bases are shared with TRBD1. CDR3 size: 14 residues. V shed 6 bases, J shed 1 base, and the junction held 5 bases outside the gene matches. The germline V gene encodes CDR1 SGHDN and CDR2 FVKESK.

The chain combines TRBV29-1 with TRBJ1-3; no clear D gene. The germline CDR1 and CDR2 sequences are SQVTM and ANQGSEA. Between the trimmed V and J ends, which lost 4 bases and 0 bases, there was a span of 7 bases. This CDR3 is 13 amino acids long. The CDR3 region has the DNA TGCAGCGTTGCTCAGAGCTCTGGAAACACCATATATTTT. This sequence encodes CSVAQSSGNTIYF.

This chain uses TRBV5-8 with TRBJ2-1, with D tentatively TRBD2 (5 bases). The germline gives CDR1 SGHTS, CDR2 YDEGEE. The CDR3 is 15 amino acids. Trimming cost V 0 bases and J 4 bases, with 11 bases left between them. The CDR3 is CASSLAVDFYNEQFF. In nucleotides, the CDR3 is TGTGCCAGCAGCTTGGCGGTGGACTTTTACAATGAGCAGTTCTTC.

The chain is built from TRBV11-3 and TRBJ2-3, with 8 nucleotides matching TRBD2. Germline CDR1 and CDR2: SGHNT and YENEEA. The CDR3 is 16 residues long. V was clipped by 5 bases and J by 2 bases; unmatched bases: 9. CDR3: CASSPTTSGATDTQYF. In nucleotides, the CDR3 is TGTGCCAGCAGCCCCACTACTAGCGGAGCCACAGATACGCAGTATTTT.

Worth noting for this clonotype: Possible read error: a much larger clone is one base away. The chain is built from TRBV15 and TRBJ1-3; D remains unclear. V gave up 0 bases and J gave up 9 bases, with 6 bases separating them. In germline, CDR1 is LNHNV, CDR2 YYDKDF (reference sequence). This CDR3 comprises 12 residues. The DNA for the CDR3 is TGTGCCACCAGCAGAGACAGAACCACCATATATTTT. This codes for CATSRDRTTIYF. The full variable domain, its missing parts supplied by reference TRBV15 and TRBJ1-3, is DAMVIQNPRYQVTQFGKPVTLSCSQTLNHNVMYWYQQKSSQAPKLLFHYYDKDFNNEADTPDNFQSRRPNTSFCFLDIRSPGLGDTAMYLCATSRDRTTIYFGEGSWLTVV.

This clonotype was counted many times. The chain is built from TRBV29-1 and TRBJ1-1; D remains ambiguous. The germline CDR1 and CDR2 sequences are SQVTM and ANQGSEA. This CDR3 has 12 amino acids. Deletions cut 4 bases from V and 0 bases from J, with 6 bases between. The CDR3 loop is CSVAQMNTEAFF. CDR3 DNA sequence: TGCAGCGTTGCGCAGATGAACACTGAAGCTTTCTTT.

This clonotype was seen more than once but under ten times. The rearrangement joins TRBV2 to TRBJ2-5; a weak D match, TRBD2 (5 bases). V dropped 6 bases and J dropped 2 bases, with 13 bases sitting between them. The CDR3 runs to 14 residues. Germline lookup yields CDR1 SNHLY and CDR2 FYNNEI. The CDR3 DNA follows: TGTGCCAGCAGCCGCGGGTTACCTCAAGAGACCCAGTACTTC. Translation gives CASSRGLPQETQYF.

This clonotype is medium-sized. The V and J genes are TRBV3-1 and TRBJ1-6; no clear D gene. This CDR3 has 14 residues. V was cut by 4 bases and J by 9 bases, with 13 bases left in between. Germline V gene lookup returns CDR1 LGHDT and CDR2 YNNKEL (reference sequence). Here the CDR3 reads CASSPNSGISPLHF. The CDR3 coding sequence is TGTGCCAGCAGCCCCAACAGCGGGATTTCACCCCTCCACTTT.

This chain links TRBV7-2 with TRBJ2-3; D is undetermined. V lost 3 bases to trimming and J lost 4 bases, with 8 bases between them. The CDR3 sequence is 13 residues long. The germline V gene has CDR1 SGHTA and CDR2 FQGNSA. The CDR3 region has the DNA TGTGCCAGCAGCTTCAGCGTGGCAGATACGCAGTATTTT. This sequence encodes CASSFSVADTQYF. The full variable domain, in which reference TRBV7-2 and TRBJ2-3 provide the parts outside the CDR3, is GAGVSQSPSNKVTEKGKDVELRCDPISGHTALYWYRQSLGQGLEFLIYFQGNSAPDKSGLPSDRFSAERTGGSVSTLTIQRTQQEDSAVYLCASSFSVADTQYFGPGTRLTVL.

This sequence joins TRBV20-1 and TRBJ1-1; D possibly corresponds to TRBD1 (6 bases). Trimming removed 2 bases from V and 3 bases from J, with 13 bases in between. The germline V gene encodes CDR1 DFQATT and CDR2 SNEGSKA (reference sequence). The CDR3 totals 14 residues. In DNA form, the CDR3 reads TGCAGTGCTAGAAGCGGGGGGCCGGACACTGAAGCTTTCTTT. Its protein is CSARSGGPDTEAFF.

V gene TRBV5-1 combines with J gene TRBJ2-3, with unresolved D. The CDR3 has 16 residues. The germline V gene has CDR1 SGHRS and CDR2 YFSETQ. Trimming removed 0 bases at V and 1 base at J, with 12 bases between. The CDR3 sequence is CASSLAVAAGTDTQYF. CDR3 in DNA: TGCGCCAGCAGCTTGGCCGTGGCAGCCGGCACAGATACGCAGTATTTT.

Worth noting for this clonotype: Possible read error: a much larger clone is one base away. The rearrangement joins TRBV28 to TRBJ1-2; no clear D gene. Germline V lookup: CDR1 MDHEN, CDR2 SYDVKM. Trimming took 2 bases from V and 4 from J, leaving 5 bases between them. The CDR3 covers 12 residues. The CDR3 loop is CASSLKLYGYTF. The CDR3 DNA reads TGTGCCAGCAGTTTAAAGCTCTATGGCTACACCTTC.

The sample holds many counts of this clonotype. The CDR3 spells CAWTGFGGYYGYTF. CDR3 bases: TGTGCCTGGACAGGGTTTGGGGGCTACTATGGCTACACCTTC. V usage is TRBV30 and J usage is TRBJ1-2; possible D gene TRBD1, 6 bases. The CDR3 length is 14 residues. Germline CDR1 and CDR2: GTSNPN and SVGIG (reference sequence). Trimming pared 4 bases from V and 3 bases from J, leaving 15 bases between.

This clonotype occurred many times. The rearrangement links TRBV7-8 to TRBJ1-6; D gene unclear. Trimming left V 1 base short and J 8 bases short, with 15 bases between. The CDR3 loop spans 16 amino acids. The V gene's germline CDR1 is SGHVS and CDR2 FQNEAQ. The CDR3 nucleotides read TGTGCCAGCAGCTTAGTAACGAGCTTTTCGCATTCACCCCTCCACTTT. Amino acid sequence: CASSLVTSFSHSPLHF.

The V call is TRBV7-9, the J call TRBJ2-2; D gene uncertain. V was shortened by 2 bases and J by 5 bases, with 6 bases between the two germline ends. CDR3 length: 13 amino acids. Germline V lookup: CDR1 SEHNR, CDR2 FQNEAQ (reference sequence). The CDR3 is CASSLQRTGELFF. CDR3 DNA: TGTGCCAGCAGCTTACAGAGAACCGGGGAGCTGTTTTTT.

The J gene is TRBJ2-1, the V gene TRBV20-1; D possibly uses TRBD1 or TRBD2 (6 bases each). V was trimmed by 0 bases and J by 1 base, leaving 13 bases between them. The CDR3 runs to 16 residues. Per the germline V gene, CDR1 is DFQATT and CDR2 is SNEGSKA (reference sequence). Here the CDR3 DNA reads TGCAGTGCTAGAGAGGGGGGCGGTGGGTCCTACAATGAGCAGTTCTTC. It yields the protein CSAREGGGGSYNEQFF.

This clonotype was counted a few times. The chain links TRBV6-2 or TRBV6-3 to TRBJ2-1, with D perhaps matching TRBD2 (7 bases). Between the trimmed V and J ends, which lost 3 bases and 2 bases, there was a span of 11 bases. This CDR3 has 15 residues. Germline V gene sequence: CDR1 MNHEY, CDR2 SVGEGT. CDR3 in DNA: TGTGCCAGCAGTTATAAGGGGGGGCCCTACAATGAGCAGTTCTTC. Translated, it gives CASSYKGGPYNEQFF.